This TCR beta chain originates from a study of cytomegalovirus exposure and HLA in healthy donors. Although they were nominally healthy when sampled, donors likely had unrecorded immune exposures. Primers: 60 Vbeta forward and 13 Jbeta reverse. The assay was immunoSEQ multiplex PCR, and TCRdb's table has in-frame clones only and misses some. The sample holds roughly 230,000 clones, 92% seen once. This CDR3 is 12 amino acids long. Germline CDR1 is MNHNY and CDR2 is SVGAGI (reference sequence). V was clipped by 9 bases and J by 10 bases; unmatched bases: 10. V usage is TRBV6-6 and J usage is TRBJ1-1, with 8 bases matching TRBD1. The receptor was isolated from a girl aged 2 to 10 in good health and CMV-seronegative. Material: PBMCs. The CDR3 DNA reads TGTGCCAGTTTGGGACAGGACCGGGGAGCTTTCTTT. It yields the protein CASLGQDRGAFF.